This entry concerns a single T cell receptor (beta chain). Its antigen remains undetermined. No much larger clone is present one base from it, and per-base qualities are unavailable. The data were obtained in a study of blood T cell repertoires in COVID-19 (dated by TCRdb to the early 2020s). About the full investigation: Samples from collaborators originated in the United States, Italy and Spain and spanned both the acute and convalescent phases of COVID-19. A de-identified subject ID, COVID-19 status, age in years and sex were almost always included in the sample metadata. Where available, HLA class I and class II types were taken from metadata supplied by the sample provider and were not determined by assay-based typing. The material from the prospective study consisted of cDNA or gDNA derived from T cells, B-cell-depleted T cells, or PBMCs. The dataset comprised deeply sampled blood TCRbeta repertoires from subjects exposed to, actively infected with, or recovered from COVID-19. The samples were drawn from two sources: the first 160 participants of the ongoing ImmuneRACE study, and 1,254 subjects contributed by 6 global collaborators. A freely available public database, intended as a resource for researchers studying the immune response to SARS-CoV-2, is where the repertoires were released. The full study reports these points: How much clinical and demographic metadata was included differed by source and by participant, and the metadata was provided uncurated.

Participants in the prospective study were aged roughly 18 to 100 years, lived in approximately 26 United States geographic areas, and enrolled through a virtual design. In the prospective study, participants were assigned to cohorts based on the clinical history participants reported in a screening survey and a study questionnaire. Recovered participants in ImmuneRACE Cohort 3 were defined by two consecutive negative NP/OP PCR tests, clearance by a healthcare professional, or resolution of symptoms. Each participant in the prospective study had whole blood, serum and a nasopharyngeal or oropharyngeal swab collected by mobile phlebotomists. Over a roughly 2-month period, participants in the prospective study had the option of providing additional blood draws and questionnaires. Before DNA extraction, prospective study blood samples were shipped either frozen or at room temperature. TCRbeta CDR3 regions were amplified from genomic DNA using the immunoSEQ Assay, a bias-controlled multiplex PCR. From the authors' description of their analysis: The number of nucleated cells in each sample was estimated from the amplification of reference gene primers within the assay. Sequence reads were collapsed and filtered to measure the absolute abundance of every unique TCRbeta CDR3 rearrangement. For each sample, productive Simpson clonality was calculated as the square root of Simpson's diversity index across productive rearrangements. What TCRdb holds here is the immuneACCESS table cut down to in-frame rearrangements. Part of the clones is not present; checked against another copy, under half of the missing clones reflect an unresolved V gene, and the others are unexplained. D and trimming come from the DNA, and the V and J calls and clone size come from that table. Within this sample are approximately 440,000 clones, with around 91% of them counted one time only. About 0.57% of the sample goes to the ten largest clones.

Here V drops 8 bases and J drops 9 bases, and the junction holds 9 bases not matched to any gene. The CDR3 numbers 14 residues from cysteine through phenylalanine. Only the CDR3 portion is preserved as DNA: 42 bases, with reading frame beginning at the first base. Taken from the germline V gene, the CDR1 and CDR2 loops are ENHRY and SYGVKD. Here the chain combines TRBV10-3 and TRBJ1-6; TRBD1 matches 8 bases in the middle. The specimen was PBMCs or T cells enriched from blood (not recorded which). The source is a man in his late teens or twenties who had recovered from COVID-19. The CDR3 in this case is CAIGEDRDGSPLHF. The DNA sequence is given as TGTGCCATCGGAGAGGACAGGGACGGTTCACCCCTCCACTTT.